What follows is one TCR beta chain and its context. What it binds is unknown. These data are taken from a study of T cell repertoires in cytomegalovirus infection. Study outcomes and limitations: Within the response measured ex vivo, HLA-C-restricted CMV-specific TCR beta clonotypes were dominant.

TCRdb itself ran the reads through MiXCR, one entry per CDR3 protein. The sample carries 90,000 to 110,000 distinct CDR3 sequences, less than 30% recorded once. The sequence came from a human donor in good health (CMV status not recorded). Some clones in this sample may be carry-over from other donors' samples. This specimen was CD8+ T cells from cultured PBMCs, taken from culture after CMV antigen stimulation.

This CDR3 reads CASSTSPGQSYNEQFF. CDR3 coding DNA: TGCGCCAGCAGTACTTCCCCGGGACAGAGCTACAATGAGCAGTTCTTC. J is TRBJ2-1 and V is TRBV4-1, with 7 positions matching TRBD1. This CDR3 is built from 16 residues. With V trimmed by 6 bases and J by 3 bases, 11 bases remained unmatched. The V gene's germline CDR1 is MGHRA and CDR2 YSYEKL.